These 18 T cell receptor beta chains were all obtained from the same sample, sequenced in a study of post-analysis software for immune sequencing data. The study, taken as a whole, reports: Among 5 or 6 TRBV segments more frequent in patients than controls were TRBV5-6, TRBV5-1 and TRBV20-1.

Antigens for these TCRs are unknown. Unique-molecular-identifier-tagged TCR beta cDNA libraries were used. TCRdb passed the PCR reads through MiXCR, listing each CDR3 protein once. Altogether hundreds of thousands of distinct CDR3 sequences are present, roughly 27% being singletons, with the ten largest covering roughly 0.54%. Sequenced input: blood. The source of these receptors is a girl under 18 with multiple sclerosis.

This clonotype was observed a handful of times. The CDR3 DNA reads TGTGCCAGCAGCTCGGACAGGGGGTCTTACACTGAAGCTTTCTTT. It translates to CASSSDRGSYTEAFF. The chain combines TRBV7-2 with TRBJ1-1; TRBD1 matches 10 bases. This CDR3 region has 15 residues. V gave up 4 bases and J gave up 3 bases; unmatched junction bases: 5. CDR1 and CDR2 (germline): SGHTA, FQGNSA.

The chain has TRBV10-3 and TRBJ1-1; D is perhaps TRBD1 (5 bases). This CDR3 spans 14 amino acids. Germline V CDR1 and CDR2: ENHRY, SYGVKD. V dropped 5 bases and J dropped 5 bases, with 15 bases sitting between them. The CDR3 protein is CAISRSPGGTEAFF. The DNA for the CDR3 is TGTGCCATCAGTCGCTCTCCCGGGGGTACTGAAGCTTTCTTT.

V is TRBV10-3 and J is TRBJ2-3; 8 nucleotides align to TRBD2. The CDR3 loop spans 16 amino acids. Germline lookup yields CDR1 ENHRY and CDR2 SYGVKD. V gave up 2 bases and J gave up 4 bases; unmatched junction bases: 8. CDR3 sequence: CAISEAYGGASDTQYF. In DNA, the CDR3 is TGTGCCATCAGTGAGGCTTACGGGGGGGCTTCAGATACGCAGTATTTT.

Regarding this clonotype: At one of its ends the junction is not consistent with the germline gene, which may arise from a read error. The gene calls are TRBV6-6 and TRBJ1-1, with D hard to call. This CDR3 has 13 residues. CDR1 and CDR2 from the germline V gene are MNHNY and SVGAGI (reference sequence). This CDR3 is CTSSPIRNTEAFF. The DNA for the CDR3 is TGTACCAGCAGCCCTATACGGAACACTGAAGCTTTCTTT.

The chain employs TRBV14 and TRBJ2-7, with D possibly TRBD2 on 5 matching bases. The CDR3 contains 13 residues. The V gene's germline CDR1 is SGHDN and CDR2 FVKESK. V lost 5 bases, J lost 0 bases, and 8 bases lay in between. The CDR3 spells CASSGLGSYEQYF. The CDR3 DNA reads TGTGCCAGCAGCGGACTCGGCTCCTACGAGCAGTACTTC.

The V and J genes are TRBV28 and TRBJ2-1, with a possible D match to TRBD1 (5 bases). V dropped 0 bases and J dropped 7 bases, with 13 bases sitting between them. From germline, CDR1 is MDHEN and CDR2 SYDVKM. The CDR3 has 15 amino acids. The CDR3: CASSLWAETENEQFF. The DNA of the CDR3 is TGTGCCAGCAGTTTATGGGCGGAGACAGAGAATGAGCAGTTCTTC.

This clonotype came up many times. The chain has TRBV10-3 and TRBJ1-6; possibly TRBD1 for D (5 bases). The CDR3 contains 15 residues. Germline V gene lookup returns CDR1 ENHRY and CDR2 SYGVKD. The germline V and J ends were trimmed by 8 bases and 6 bases, with 17 bases remaining between them. The CDR3 reads CAIRPTGGGNSPLHF. The CDR3 region has the DNA TGTGCCATCCGCCCGACCGGGGGAGGTAATTCACCCCTCCACTTT.

V gene TRBV3-1 combines with J gene TRBJ1-1, with a tentative D call TRBD1 (6 bases). V was pared by 1 base and J by 7 bases, with 10 bases between. The CDR3 length is 13 residues. Germline V CDR1 and CDR2: LGHDT, YNNKEL (reference sequence). The CDR3 nucleotides are TGTGCCAGCAGCCAAGTCGGGGGCGGTGAAGCTTTCTTT. Protein product: CASSQVGGGEAFF.

This clonotype was counted a few times. This rearrangement joins TRBV9 to TRBJ2-3; 13 nucleotides line up with TRBD2. V dropped 1 base and J dropped 4; count of bases not matched to a gene: 0. Germline V gene sequence: CDR1 SGDLS, CDR2 YYNGEE. The CDR3 extends over 15 amino acids. In DNA form, the CDR3 reads TGTGCCAGCAGCGTAACTAGCGGGGGGGCAGATACGCAGTATTTT. Residues: CASSVTSGGADTQYF.

With regard to this clonotype: Since a much larger clone is just one base distant, this may be a read error. The genes are TRBV20-1 and TRBJ2-1; D not certain. Germline CDR1 reads DFQATT; CDR2 reads SNEGSKA (reference sequence). V was trimmed by 5 bases and J by 10 bases, leaving 18 bases between them. The CDR3 covers 13 residues. The CDR3 loop is CSAGLKPVGEQFF. CDR3 DNA: TGCAGTGCTGGTCTGAAACCCGTTGGGGAGCAGTTCTTC.

This clonotype was recorded a few times. The chain recombines TRBV4-1 with TRBJ2-3; TRBD1 is a possible D gene (5 bases). The CDR3 has 15 amino acids. With 4 bases removed from V and 6 bases from J, the gap between germline ends came to 17 bases. Looked up from germline, CDR1 is MGHRA and CDR2 is YSYEKL. DNA for the CDR3: TGCGCCAGCAGCCCTCAGGGTTTACCCGAGGATACGCAGTATTTT. Translating gives CASSPQGLPEDTQYF.

This chain uses TRBV4-3 with TRBJ2-7; 7 bases are a match to TRBD2. Germline CDR1 and CDR2: LGHNA and YSLEER. The CDR3 is made up of 16 amino acids. Unmatched junction bases numbered 12, after V lost 0 bases and J lost 7 bases. The CDR3 spells CASSQDRGLGYNEQYF. The DNA for the CDR3 is TGCGCCAGCAGCCAAGATAGAGGACTAGGCTACAATGAGCAGTACTTC.

CDR3 sequence reads: CAIRGGGNLGQPQHF. The CDR3 coding sequence is TGTGCCATCAGGGGCGGGGGGAACCTGGGTCAGCCCCAGCATTTT. The rearrangement uses TRBV10-3 and TRBJ1-5, with a weak D call TRBD1 (5 bases). V gave up 6 bases and J gave up 6 bases, with 18 bases separating them. CDR1 is ENHRY and CDR2 is SYGVKD in the germline V gene. This CDR3 comprises 15 residues.

Concerning this clonotype: One end of the junction does not line up with germline, which may come from a read error. The rearrangement links TRBV9 to TRBJ2-6; D might be TRBD1 or TRBD2, each matching 7 bases. The germline CDR1 and CDR2 sequences are SGDLS and YYNGEE. This CDR3 is built from 18 residues. The CDR3 DNA reads TGTGCCAGCAGCGCGTTGGGGGAGGGGGCGAGAGGGGCCAACGTCCGGACTTTC. Translating it yields CASSALGEGARGANVRTF.

The sample holds a few counts of this clonotype. The gene calls are TRBV7-2 and TRBJ2-5, with 9 bases matching TRBD2. With V trimmed by 5 bases and J by 1 base, 5 bases remained unmatched. This CDR3 has 15 residues. CDR1 and CDR2 (germline): SGHTA, FQGNSA. CDR3 DNA sequence: TGTGCCAGCAGCGGTCTAGCGGGAATCCAAGAGACCCAGTACTTC. Translating it yields CASSGLAGIQETQYF.

This clonotype was seen just once. The rearrangement joins TRBV24-1 to TRBJ1-5; 8 positions match TRBD1. V lost 4 bases to trimming and J lost 9 bases; unmatched junction nucleotides: 4. The CDR3 length is 13 residues. Germline V gene sequence: CDR1 KGHDR, CDR2 SFDVKD. CDR3 in amino acids: CATSEQGTGPQHF. The CDR3 coding sequence is TGTGCCACCAGTGAACAGGGGACAGGGCCCCAGCATTTT.

The chain employs TRBV5-1 and TRBJ2-1, with D maybe TRBD1 (6 bases). This CDR3 region has 17 residues. CDR1 and CDR2 from the germline V gene are SGHRS and YFSETQ. V was clipped by 3 bases and J by 2 bases, with 18 bases between them. CDR3 loop: CASSSTRGSGPYNEQFF. CDR3 DNA sequence: TGCGCCAGCAGCTCGACAAGGGGGTCCGGCCCCTACAATGAGCAGTTCTTC.

In this sample, this clonotype turned up a few times. The V and J genes are TRBV27 and TRBJ2-1, with 7 bases matching TRBD2. With 4 bases clipped from V and 8 bases from J, the junction kept 5 bases outside the gene matches. The length of the CDR3 is 13 residues. The germline V gene encodes CDR1 MNHEY and CDR2 SMNVEV (reference sequence). The CDR3 DNA sequence: TGTGCCAGCAGTTCGCGACTAGCCGATGAGCAGTTCTTC. Translating it yields CASSSRLADEQFF.